Following are 18 T cell receptor beta chains from one sample sequenced in a study of blood T cell repertoires in COVID-19. Clones were read by immunoSEQ multiplex PCR, and TCRdb kept only the in-frame ones, dropping some. The sample holds approximately 300,000 clones, approximately 90% seen once. Sequencing was performed on peripheral blood. These TCRs come from a woman aged 25 to 45 with COVID-19, enrolled during active disease.

The chain is built from TRBV7-2 and TRBJ2-2, with D maybe TRBD1 (5 bases). The CDR3 runs 14 residues. V lost 11 bases to trimming and J lost 2 bases, with 15 bases between them. The V gene's germline CDR1 is SGHTA and CDR2 FQGNSA. DNA of the CDR3: TGTGCCCACCCGGGCAGGGCAAACACCGGGGAGCTGTTTTTT. It translates to CAHPGRANTGELFF.

The CDR3 protein is CASSQERGTEQFF. The CDR3 coding sequence is TGCGCCAGCAGCCAAGAACGGGGAACTGAGCAGTTCTTC. The V gene is TRBV4-3, the J gene TRBJ2-1; TRBD2 might be the D (5 bases). Deletions cut 0 bases from V and 9 bases from J, with 9 bases between. Germline V lookup: CDR1 LGHNA, CDR2 YSLEER. The CDR3 runs 13 residues.

The chain is built from TRBV3-1 (or the pseudogene TRBV3-2) and TRBJ2-3; TRBD2 agrees at 7 bases. V lost 0 bases and J lost 2; bases outside the gene matches: 5. The CDR3 consists of 16 residues. Per germline, CDR1 LGHDT and CDR2 YNNKEL (reference sequence). CDR3 coding DNA: TGTGCCAGCAGCCAAGATCTGCGGGAGTCCACAGATACGCAGTATTTT. Its translation is CASSQDLRESTDTQYF.

This clone was found once. This chain uses TRBV7-9 with TRBJ1-4, with D unclear. The CDR3 covers 16 residues. V lost 2 bases and J 0 bases, leaving 10 bases between the germline ends. Germline values: CDR1 SEHNR, CDR2 FQNEAQ (reference sequence). This CDR3 reads CASSLRTAATNEKLFF. CDR3 nucleotides: TGTGCCAGCAGCTTACGTACAGCAGCAACTAATGAAAAACTGTTTTTT.

The chain recombines TRBV27 with TRBJ1-6; 9 bases line up with TRBD1. Germline CDR1 MNHEY, CDR2 SMNVEV (reference sequence). The CDR3 consists of 15 residues. The trim removed 2 bases at V and 11 bases at J, leaving 7 bases unmatched. CDR3 amino acids: CASSLKGQGLPPLHF. The DNA of the CDR3 is TGTGCCAGCAGTTTAAAGGGACAGGGTTTACCACCCCTCCACTTT.

The V call is TRBV5-1, the J call TRBJ2-7; 15 bases are a match to TRBD2. CDR1 is SGHRS, CDR2 YFSETQ, per germline. This CDR3 comprises 14 residues. The junction had 2 bases not matched to a gene; V was cut back by 3 bases and J by 7 bases. The CDR3 loop is CASSYGTSGREQYF. In DNA, the CDR3 is TGCGCCAGCAGCTACGGGACTAGCGGGAGGGAGCAGTACTTC.

The rearrangement uses TRBV19 and TRBJ1-1, with 7 bases matching TRBD1. The CDR3 has 16 amino acids. Germline CDR1 is LNHDA and CDR2 is SQIVND (reference sequence). Trimming cost V 0 bases and J 4 bases; bases outside gene matches: 8. CDR3 loop: CASSIDPDRLGTEAFF. The CDR3 coding sequence is TGTGCCAGTAGTATAGATCCGGACAGGCTTGGCACTGAAGCTTTCTTT.

This chain's CDR3 is CATSVLGNEQFF. Written as DNA, the CDR3 is TGTGCCACCAGCGTTCTAGGAAATGAGCAGTTCTTC. This chain uses TRBV24-1 with TRBJ2-1; D not resolved. The V gene lost 7 bases and the J gene lost 7 bases, with 10 bases spanning the gap. The CDR3 has 12 residues. The V gene's germline CDR1 is KGHDR and CDR2 SFDVKD.

A single count supports this clone. V gene TRBV5-1 combines with J gene TRBJ1-2; tentative D call: TRBD1 (5 bases). V lost 2 bases and J lost 3, with 11 bases in between. The CDR3 consists of 14 residues. Germline values: CDR1 SGHRS, CDR2 YFSETQ. CDR3 loop: CASSFRGGDYGYTF. The CDR3 DNA reads TGCGCCAGCAGCTTCCGCGGGGGGGACTATGGCTACACCTTC.

A remark on this clone: The same CDR3 arises from other DNA sequences in this sample as well. This chain links TRBV10-2 with TRBJ2-1; the D gene is possibly TRBD2 (6 bases). Trimming took off 8 bases at V and 6 bases at J, with 23 bases between the two ends. The CDR3 runs 16 residues. CDR1 WSHSY and CDR2 SAAADI come from the germline V gene. The CDR3 region has the DNA TGCGCCAGCGGGAGGAAGGGAACGGTAGGGATCAATGAGCAGTTCTTC. Protein product: CASGRKGTVGINEQFF.

The chain couples TRBV30 to TRBJ1-4; weak D call: TRBD1 (5 bases). This CDR3 comprises 12 residues. V was clipped by 5 bases and J by 8 bases, with 12 bases between them. The V gene's germline CDR1 is GTSNPN and CDR2 SVGIG (reference sequence). The DNA of the CDR3 is TGTGCCTGGGGGGGTGGGAGAGAAAAACTGTTTTTT. As protein: CAWGGGREKLFF.

The chain joins TRBV13 to TRBJ1-2; unclear D gene. The germline V gene has CDR1 PRHDT and CDR2 FYEKMQ (reference sequence). This CDR3 comprises 16 residues. V was trimmed by 0 bases and J by 6 bases, leaving 17 bases between them. This chain's CDR3 is CASSLGPRPRGDGYTF. DNA for the CDR3: TGTGCCAGCAGCTTAGGCCCGAGACCGCGGGGTGATGGCTACACCTTC.

V usage is TRBV10-1 and J usage is TRBJ2-2; D gene ambiguous. Germline CDR1 WNHNN, CDR2 SYGVQD (reference sequence). V shed 0 bases and J shed 6 bases, with 8 bases lying between them. The CDR3 consists of 14 residues. The CDR3 is CASSESRPAGELFF. The CDR3 coding sequence is TGCGCCAGCAGTGAGTCGAGGCCCGCCGGGGAGCTGTTTTTT.

This rearrangement joins TRBV5-1 to TRBJ1-3; D is uncertain. Germline V CDR1 and CDR2: SGHRS, YFSETQ. Trimming removed 0 bases from V and 0 bases from J, with 7 bases in between. CDR3 length: 15 amino acids. CDR3 in DNA: TGCGCCAGCAGCTTGGGGTCCAGCTCTGGAAACACCATATATTTT. Residues: CASSLGSSSGNTIYF.

This chain links TRBV4-1 with TRBJ1-5; 8 positions agree with TRBD1. Trimming took 1 base from V and 1 from J; bases not matched to a gene: 6. The germline gives CDR1 MGHRA, CDR2 YSYEKL. The CDR3 runs 17 residues. CDR3: CASSQGPGQASNQPQHF. The CDR3 DNA reads as TGCGCCAGCAGCCAAGGCCCGGGACAGGCAAGCAATCAGCCCCAGCATTTT.

The rearrangement joins TRBV4-2 to TRBJ2-4; D is ambiguous. The CDR3 sequence is 15 residues long. Germline CDR1 LGHNA, CDR2 YNFKEQ. Trimming took off 0 bases at V and 0 bases at J, with 6 bases between the two ends. This CDR3 reads CASSQDWAAKNIQYF. The DNA for the CDR3 is TGTGCCAGCAGCCAAGATTGGGCAGCCAAAAACATTCAGTACTTC.

This chain uses TRBV6-4 with TRBJ1-2, with 8 bases fitting TRBD1. This CDR3 region has 15 residues. In germline, CDR1 is MRHNA, CDR2 SNTAGT. V lost 5 bases to trimming and J lost 0 bases; unmatched junction nucleotides: 5. The CDR3 sequence is CASSSGQGANYGYTF. The CDR3 DNA follows: TGTGCCAGCAGTTCCGGACAGGGAGCTAACTATGGCTACACCTTC.

This chain uses TRBV15 with TRBJ1-2; 11 nucleotides agree with TRBD1. Losses at the gene ends were 6 bases for V and 8 bases for J; bases not matched to a gene: 17. CDR1 LNHNV and CDR2 YYDKDF come from the germline V gene (reference sequence). CDR3 size: 17 residues. The CDR3 sequence is CATRHGQGAQSSIGYTF. CDR3 DNA: TGTGCCACCAGGCACGGACAGGGGGCGCAGAGTTCTATCGGCTACACCTTC. Using reference TRBV15 and TRBJ1-2 for the parts outside the CDR3, the full variable domain is DAMVIQNPRYQVTQFGKPVTLSCSQTLNHNVMYWYQQKSSQAPKLLFHYYDKDFNNEADTPDNFQSRRPNTSFCFLDIRSPGLGDTAMYLCATRHGQGAQSSIGYTFGSGTRLTVV.